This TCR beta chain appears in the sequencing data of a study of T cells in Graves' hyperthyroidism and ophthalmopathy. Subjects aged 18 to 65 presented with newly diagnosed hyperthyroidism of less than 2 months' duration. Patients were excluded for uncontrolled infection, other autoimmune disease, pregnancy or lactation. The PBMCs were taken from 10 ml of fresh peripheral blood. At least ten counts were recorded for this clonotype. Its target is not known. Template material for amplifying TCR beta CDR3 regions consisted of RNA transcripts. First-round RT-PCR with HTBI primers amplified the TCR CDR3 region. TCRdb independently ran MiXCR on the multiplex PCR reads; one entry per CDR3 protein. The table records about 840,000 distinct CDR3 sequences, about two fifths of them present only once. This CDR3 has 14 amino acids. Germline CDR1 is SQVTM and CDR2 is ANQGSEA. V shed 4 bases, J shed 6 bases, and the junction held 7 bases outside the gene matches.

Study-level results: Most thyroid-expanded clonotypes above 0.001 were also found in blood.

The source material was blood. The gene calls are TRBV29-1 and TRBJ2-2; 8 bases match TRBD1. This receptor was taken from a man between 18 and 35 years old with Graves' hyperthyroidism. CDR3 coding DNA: TGCAGCGTTGGAGAACAGGGGGGACCCGGGGAGCTGTTTTTT. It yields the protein CSVGEQGGPGELFF.